The present T cell receptor (beta chain) was sequenced within a study of graft-versus-host responses after intestinal transplantation. In the study overall: Transplants were multivisceral, liver-intestinal, or isolated intestinal. All of the recipients had induction that used anti-thymocyte globulin, then tacrolimus and steroids for about 3 years.

In the case of this clone: Its antigen is as yet unknown.

TCRdb keeps only in-frame clones here, not all; method: immunoSEQ multiplex PCR. The sample lists around 100,000 clones; around nine tenths were seen once. This CDR3 spans 15 amino acids. Germline V gene sequence: CDR1 MNHNS, CDR2 SASEGT. The J segment lost 5 bases and the V segment lost 4 bases, leaving 9 bases of the junction unmatched. The clonotype comes from a human donor who was the organ donor for an intestinal transplant. Sequenced here: unstimulated CD4+ T cells sorted from spleen or lymph node cells, sampled before transplant. V gene TRBV6-1 combines with J gene TRBJ2-7; TRBD2 agrees at 9 bases. DNA for the CDR3: TGTGCCAGCAGTGGACTGGGCGGGAGGGCCAACGAGCAGTACTTC. Translated, it gives CASSGLGGRANEQYF.